The entry that follows covers one T cell receptor beta chain sequence. Original analysis: Amplification of reference gene primers provided the estimated nucleated cell counts. The method was immunoSEQ multiplex PCR; TCRdb's version includes in-frame clones alone and lacks a portion of them. V, J and clone size are taken as reported in that table, and D and trimming were inferred from the DNA itself. The profile covers about 270,000 clones, with around four fifths appearing a single time and around 4.5% taken by the ten largest. This sample stems from a study of blood T cell repertoires in COVID-19. Study information: Spain, Italy and the United States supplied samples that represented acute and convalescent COVID-19. In each case, the material was cDNA or gDNA derived from T cells, B-cell-depleted T cells, or PBMCs.

In germline, CDR1 is MGHRA, CDR2 YSYEKL. Unmatched junction bases numbered 12, after V lost 0 bases and J lost 2 bases. The CDR3 has 19 amino acids. The chain links TRBV4-1 to TRBJ1-5; 8 bases are shared with TRBD1. Sequencing was done on a sample of peripheral blood. This clonotype was sampled from a woman aged 50 to 60 with active or convalescent COVID-19. The CDR3 reads CASSQDNPRGRRGNQPQHF. In nucleotides, the CDR3 is TGCGCCAGCAGCCAAGATAACCCCAGGGGGCGCAGGGGCAATCAGCCCCAGCATTTT.